Listed below are T cell receptor beta chains from one sample, sequenced in a study of beta chain features in type 1 diabetes. Measured with immunoSEQ multiplex PCR; TCRdb has only the in-frame clones, and not every one. The sample carries 150,000 or so clones, roughly 10% recorded once. The sample was central memory CD4+ T cells from blood. The receptors were gathered from a woman between 40 and 50 years old in good health. The CDR3 runs from the conserved cysteine through the conserved F or W. Each record gives: J gene, V gene, D gene, clone size, CDR3 DNA, CDR3 protein. A D gene is named only where the DNA matches it firmly. Clone size, where shown, is once, few, many, or a class for clones that have expanded.

J: TRBJ2-6
V: TRBV2
D: .
size: few
DNA: TGTGCCAGCGGTAGTCGAGGGCTCAGCTCTGGGGCCAACGTCCTGACTTTC
CDR3: CASGSRGLSSGANVLTF

J: TRBJ1-1
V: TRBV5-1
D: .
size: .
DNA: TGCGCCAGCAGAGAACAGATGAACACTGAAGCTTTCTTT
CDR3: CASREQMNTEAFF

J: TRBJ2-3
V: TRBV11-2
D: TRBD2
size: .
DNA: TGTGCCAGCAGCTTGGCGGGGGGGCCGGATACGCAGTATTTT
CDR3: CASSLAGGPDTQYF

J: TRBJ1-2
V: TRBV15
D: TRBD1
size: few
DNA: TGTGCCACCAGCACCCGGACAGGTGCAGTTAACTATGGCTACACCTTC
CDR3: CATSTRTGAVNYGYTF

J: TRBJ2-7
V: TRBV6-5
D: .
size: .
DNA: TGTGCCAGCAGTTCAGGTCCTATTTCCGAGCAGTACTTC
CDR3: CASSSGPISEQYF

J: TRBJ2-7
V: TRBV5-1
D: TRBD2
size: many
DNA: TGCGCCAGCAGCCGGACTAGCGGGGCCTACTACGAGCAGTACTTC
CDR3: CASSRTSGAYYEQYF

J: TRBJ2-3
V: TRBV4-3
D: TRBD2
size: .
DNA: TGCGCCAGCAGCCTAACGGGACTAGCGATAGATACGCAGTATTTT
CDR3: CASSLTGLAIDTQYF

J: TRBJ2-1
V: TRBV12-5
D: TRBD1
size: .
DNA: TGTGCTAGTGGACCGCCGACAGGGATCCATGAGCAGTTCTTC
CDR3: CASGPPTGIHEQFF

J: TRBJ2-3
V: TRBV2
D: TRBD2
size: many
DNA: TGTGCCAGCAATCCACGGACTAGTCGTACAGATACGCAGTATTTT
CDR3: CASNPRTSRTDTQYF

J: TRBJ1-1
V: TRBV7-6
D: .
size: few
DNA: TGTGCCAGCAGCCGCGGGGGAACAGGGGAAGCTTTCTTT
CDR3: CASSRGGTGEAFF

J: TRBJ1-2
V: TRBV5-6
D: .
size: .
DNA: TGTGCCAGCAGCCTCCCCCCGGGGACTCCACCGCCCATTTTC
CDR3: CASSLPPGTPPPIF

J: TRBJ2-7
V: TRBV5-5
D: .
size: .
DNA: TGTGCCAGCAGCACGACAGTATACGAGCAGTACTTC
CDR3: CASSTTVYEQYF

J: TRBJ1-1
V: TRBV25-1
D: .
size: few
DNA: TGTGCCAGCAGTGAAGGCGGCGTCACTGAAGCTTTCTTT
CDR3: CASSEGGVTEAFF

J: TRBJ2-3
V: TRBV5-1
D: TRBD2
size: .
DNA: TGCGCCAGCAGCTTGGGGCTAGCGGGGGGGCAAGATACGCAGTATTTT
CDR3: CASSLGLAGGQDTQYF

J: TRBJ1-1
V: TRBV18
D: .
size: .
DNA: TGTGCCAGCTCACGTTCGGCGGGGGGCGTGAACACTGAAGCTTTCTTT
CDR3: CASSRSAGGVNTEAFF

J: TRBJ1-5
V: TRBV6-6
D: .
size: few
DNA: TGTGCCAAACACAAAGGAGGGCTGGGGCAGCCCCAGCATTTT
CDR3: CAKHKGGLGQPQHF

J: TRBJ2-2
V: TRBV2
D: .
size: few
DNA: TGTGCCAGCATGAGAACCGGGGAGCTGTTTTTT
CDR3: CASMRTGELFF

J: TRBJ2-5
V: TRBV15
D: .
size: few
DNA: TGTGCCACCAGCAGAGATGATGGTTTGAACGGCGGGGGCTCTACCTTCCCAAGGGAGACCCAGTACTTC
CDR3: CATSRDDGLNGGGSTFPRETQYF

J: TRBJ2-5
V: TRBV2
D: TRBD1
size: .
DNA: TGTGCCAGCAGGGAACAGGGGGGCCGGACCCAGTACTTC
CDR3: CASREQGGRTQYF

J: TRBJ2-1
V: TRBV5-4
D: TRBD2
size: few
DNA: TGTGCCAGCAGCCGGACTAGCGGGACCTACAATGAGCAGTTCTTC
CDR3: CASSRTSGTYNEQFF

J: TRBJ2-3
V: TRBV11-2
D: .
size: few
DNA: TGTGCCAGCAGCCTCGCACACGAAGATACGCAGTATTTT
CDR3: CASSLAHEDTQYF

J: TRBJ1-1
V: TRBV9
D: .
size: .
DNA: TGTGCCAGCACCACAGACTCAGGGCGCGCTGAAGCTTTCTTT
CDR3: CASTTDSGRAEAFF

J: TRBJ2-1
V: TRBV4-1
D: .
size: few
DNA: TGCGCCAGCAGCCAAGAGTCCTGGGGAGGGGGTCGTCACAATGAGCAGTTCTTC
CDR3: CASSQESWGGGRHNEQFF

J: TRBJ2-7
V: TRBV7-6
D: TRBD1
size: once
DNA: TGTGCCAGCAGGTCCGACAGGGCCGGCGAGCAGTACTTC
CDR3: CASRSDRAGEQYF

J: TRBJ2-7
V: TRBV11-2
D: .
size: few
DNA: TGTGCCAGCAGCTTATCCCGCCTCGTCGGGGTACGCAACTACGAGCAGTACTTC
CDR3: CASSLSRLVGVRNYEQYF

J: TRBJ2-1
V: TRBV11-2
D: TRBD2
size: .
DNA: TGTGCCAGCAGCCCCCTAGCGGGGGGGTACAATGAGCAGTTCTTC
CDR3: CASSPLAGGYNEQFF

J: TRBJ2-2
V: TRBV12-5
D: TRBD2
size: many
DNA: TGTGCTAGTGGGGAACTAGCGGGGCGAGGCGGGGAGCTGTTTTTT
CDR3: CASGELAGRGGELFF